The sample holds one count of the clone carrying this T cell receptor beta chain. Its antigen remains unidentified. CD4+ cells were split into CD45RA+ naive and CD45RA-negative memory subsets. These data come from a study of shared clonotypes between healthy human individuals. CDR1 and CDR2 (germline): MNHEY, SVGAGI. V dropped 5 bases and J dropped 4; count of bases not matched to a gene: 6. The CDR3 sequence is 14 residues long. General study findings and limits: Investigators collected only blood, and repertoires in tissues likely differ. The represented genetic and exposure-history diversity was limited by the small number of donors.

A 200 ng quantity of DNA, 25,000 to 35,000 T cell genomes, went into the sorted-subset replicate PCRs. Clones were sequenced by immunoSEQ multiplex PCR, and TCRdb holds only the in-frame ones, with some missing. The data contain 2 million to 2.5 million clones, under 97% of them singletons. The chain uses TRBV6-5 and TRBJ1-2; TRBD1 matches at 8 bases. The clonotype originates from a man younger than 30 in good health. The source material was naive CD4+ T cells sorted from blood. Subset described: CD45RA+ positively selected. This chain's CDR3 is CASSPRQGPYGYTF. The CDR3 coding sequence is TGTGCCAGCAGTCCCCGACAGGGGCCCTATGGCTACACCTTC.